This TCR beta chain was retrieved from a study of T cell responses to AZD1222 COVID-19 vaccine. Study observations and caveats: In a largely white British group with more females than males, clonal diversity was possibly underestimated. Repertoire sampling was restricted to post-peak T cell response timepoints. CD4 TCRs associated with vaccination spanned spike, dominating at 160-218 and 743-854. Targets within unmutated variant regions were reportedly found for nearly half of spike-specific TCRs.

Profiled with immunoSEQ multiplex PCR; TCRdb holds only in-frame clones, not every one. The table records 170,000 or so clones, 85% to 95% of them present only once. For this clone: Its target is not known.

This receptor was identified in an adult who received the MenACWY meningococcal vaccine as a control. The sample consisted of peripheral blood, taken 28 days after the second dose of the MenACWY control vaccine.

CDR3 DNA sequence: TGTGCCAGCAGCTTAGAGAGGGACAGGGACTACACCTTC. Translation: CASSLERDRDYTF. The chain couples TRBV5-4 to TRBJ1-2; TRBD1 aligns across 9 bases. This CDR3 region has 13 residues. V lost 2 bases and J lost 10; bases outside the gene matches: 6. Per the germline V gene, CDR1 is SGHNT and CDR2 is YYREEE (reference sequence).